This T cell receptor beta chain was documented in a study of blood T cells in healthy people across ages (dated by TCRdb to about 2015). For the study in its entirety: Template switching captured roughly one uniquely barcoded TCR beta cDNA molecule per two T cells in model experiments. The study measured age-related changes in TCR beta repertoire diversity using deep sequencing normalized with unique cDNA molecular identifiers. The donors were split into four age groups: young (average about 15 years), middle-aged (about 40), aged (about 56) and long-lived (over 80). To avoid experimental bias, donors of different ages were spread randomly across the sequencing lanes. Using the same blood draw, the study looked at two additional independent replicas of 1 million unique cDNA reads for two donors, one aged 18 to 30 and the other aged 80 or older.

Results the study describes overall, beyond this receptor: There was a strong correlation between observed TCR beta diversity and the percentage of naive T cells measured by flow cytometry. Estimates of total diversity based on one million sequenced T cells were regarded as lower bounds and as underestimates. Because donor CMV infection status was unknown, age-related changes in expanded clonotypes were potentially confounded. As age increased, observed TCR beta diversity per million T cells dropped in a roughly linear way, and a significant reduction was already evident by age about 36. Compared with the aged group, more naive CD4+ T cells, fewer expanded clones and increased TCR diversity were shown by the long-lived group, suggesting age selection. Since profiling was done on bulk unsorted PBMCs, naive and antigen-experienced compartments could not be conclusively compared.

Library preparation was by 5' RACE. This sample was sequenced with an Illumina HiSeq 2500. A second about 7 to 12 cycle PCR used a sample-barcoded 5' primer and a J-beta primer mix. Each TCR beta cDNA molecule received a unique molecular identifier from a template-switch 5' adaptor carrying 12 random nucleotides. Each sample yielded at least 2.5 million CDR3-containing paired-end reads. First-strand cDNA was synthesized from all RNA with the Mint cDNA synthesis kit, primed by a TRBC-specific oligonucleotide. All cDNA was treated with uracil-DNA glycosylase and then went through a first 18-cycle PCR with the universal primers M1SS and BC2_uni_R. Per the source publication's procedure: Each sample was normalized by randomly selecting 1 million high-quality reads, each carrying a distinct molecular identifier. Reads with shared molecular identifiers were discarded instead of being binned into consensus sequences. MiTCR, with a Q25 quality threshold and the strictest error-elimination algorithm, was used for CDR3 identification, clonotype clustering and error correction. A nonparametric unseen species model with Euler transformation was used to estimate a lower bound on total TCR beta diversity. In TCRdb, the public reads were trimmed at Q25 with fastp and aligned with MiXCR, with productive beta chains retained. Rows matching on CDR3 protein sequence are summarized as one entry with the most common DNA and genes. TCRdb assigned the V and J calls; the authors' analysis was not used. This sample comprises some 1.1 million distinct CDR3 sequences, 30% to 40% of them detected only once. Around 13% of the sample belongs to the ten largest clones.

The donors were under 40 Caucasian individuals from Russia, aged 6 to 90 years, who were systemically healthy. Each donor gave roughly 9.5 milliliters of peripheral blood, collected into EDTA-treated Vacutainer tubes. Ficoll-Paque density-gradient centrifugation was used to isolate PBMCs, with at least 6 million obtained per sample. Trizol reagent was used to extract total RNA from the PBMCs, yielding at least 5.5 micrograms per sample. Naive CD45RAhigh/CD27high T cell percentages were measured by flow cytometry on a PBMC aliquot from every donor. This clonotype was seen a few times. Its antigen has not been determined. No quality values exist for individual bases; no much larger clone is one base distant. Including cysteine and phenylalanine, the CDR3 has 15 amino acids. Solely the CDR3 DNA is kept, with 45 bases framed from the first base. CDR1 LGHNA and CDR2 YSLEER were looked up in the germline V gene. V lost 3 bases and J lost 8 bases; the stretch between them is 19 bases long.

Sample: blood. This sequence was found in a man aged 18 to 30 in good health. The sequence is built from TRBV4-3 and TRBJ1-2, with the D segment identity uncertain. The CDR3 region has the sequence CASSHAQWEVGGYTF. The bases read TGCGCCAGCAGCCACGCCCAGTGGGAGGTGGGCGGCTACACCTTC.